The 13 T cell receptor beta chains presented below share a single source sample, sequenced in a study of T cell responses to AZD1222 COVID-19 vaccine. Using immunoSEQ multiplex PCR, the repertoire was profiled, and TCRdb retains in-frame clones only, with some absent. This sample carries 57,000 or so clones, around 82% of them seen once, and the ten largest clones take 20% to 30%. The specimen comprised peripheral blood, sampled 28 days after the second AZD1222 dose. The receptors were sampled from an adult who received the AZD1222 COVID-19 vaccine.

The chain recombines TRBV6-2 or TRBV6-3 with TRBJ2-1; 8 nucleotides line up with TRBD1. CDR1 is MNHEY and CDR2 is SVGEGT in the germline V gene. Trimming at V came to 5 bases and at J to 3 bases, leaving 9 bases not matched to a gene. This CDR3 region has 16 residues. The CDR3 DNA sequence: TGTGCCAGCAGTCCGACCGGGACAGGCCGCTACAATGAGCAGTTCTTC. Its protein product is CASSPTGTGRYNEQFF.

The V call is TRBV7-6, the J call TRBJ2-1; 8 nucleotides line up with TRBD2. The CDR3 runs 16 residues. V was pared by 0 bases and J by 5 bases, with 6 bases of the junction left unmatched. The V gene's germline CDR1 is SGHVS and CDR2 FNYEAQ. Written as DNA, the CDR3 is TGTGCCAGCAGCTTAGCAGAGCGGGAGTTGAACAATGAGCAGTTCTTC. The encoded protein is CASSLAERELNNEQFF.

V is TRBV11-2 and J is TRBJ2-7; perhaps TRBD2 as D (5 bases). The CDR3 consists of 15 residues. Trimming pared 1 base from V and 3 bases from J, leaving 13 bases between. The germline V gene has CDR1 SGHAT and CDR2 FQNNGV. CDR3 residues: CASSLAVVGLYEQYF. The CDR3 DNA reads TGTGCCAGCAGCTTAGCCGTCGTAGGACTCTACGAGCAGTACTTC.

The genes are TRBV28 and TRBJ1-1; no firm D call. The CDR3 length is 13 residues. V lost 6 bases and J lost 11, with 19 bases in between. CDR1 is MDHEN and CDR2 is SYDVKM in the germline V gene. The DNA for the CDR3 is TGTGCCAGCAGCCCACCCCGGACGGAAGCGGCTTTCTTT. Its protein product is CASSPPRTEAAFF. The variable domain in full, completed from reference TRBV28 and TRBJ1-1, reads DVKVTQSSRYLVKRTGEKVFLECVQDMDHENMFWYRQDPGLGLRLIYFSYDVKMKEKGDIPEGYSVSREKKERFSLILESASTNQTSMYLCASSPPRTEAAFFGQGTRLTVV.

V is TRBV19 and J is TRBJ2-6, with D possibly matching TRBD1 (5 bases). CDR3 size: 15 residues. V was cut by 4 bases and J by 1 base, with 8 bases left in between. The germline CDR1 and CDR2 sequences are LNHDA and SQIVND (reference sequence). The CDR3 coding sequence is TGTGCCAGTAGTAAGGACATTTCTGGGGCCAACGTCCTGACTTTC. Translated: CASSKDISGANVLTF.

V usage is TRBV7-2 and J usage is TRBJ1-4; D possibly corresponds to TRBD1 (5 bases). CDR1 is SGHTA and CDR2 is FQGNSA in the germline V gene. V was clipped by 1 base and J by 5 bases, with 8 bases between them. This CDR3 contains 14 residues. The CDR3 region has the DNA TGTGCCAGCAGCTTAGGACAGTTCAATGAAAAACTGTTTTTT. Its translation is CASSLGQFNEKLFF. Drawing the rest from reference TRBV7-2 and TRBJ1-4, the complete variable domain is GAGVSQSPSNKVTEKGKDVELRCDPISGHTALYWYRQSLGQGLEFLIYFQGNSAPDKSGLPSDRFSAERTGGSVSTLTIQRTQQEDSAVYLCASSLGQFNEKLFFGSGTQLSVL.

The V call is TRBV3-1 (or the pseudogene TRBV3-2), the J call TRBJ2-5, with 7 bases lining up with TRBD2. The CDR3 runs 14 residues. Germline-derived CDR1 and CDR2 are LGHDT and YNNKEL (reference sequence). Germline trimming cut 3 bases from V and 1 base from J; bases unmatched to any gene: 2. The CDR3 DNA sequence: TGTGCCAGCAGCCACGGCGGGGGCCAAGAGACCCAGTACTTC. This sequence encodes CASSHGGGQETQYF.

This clone has a handful of counts. The chain links TRBV27 to TRBJ1-5; D is undetermined. Looked up from germline, CDR1 is MNHEY and CDR2 is SMNVEV (reference sequence). The length of the CDR3 is 13 residues. V was cut by 5 bases and J by 2 bases, with 7 bases left in between. The CDR3 sequence: CASSGQGNQPQHF. The CDR3 nucleotides read TGTGCCAGCAGTGGCCAGGGCAATCAGCCCCAGCATTTT.

This chain uses TRBV7-2 with TRBJ2-7; D remains unclear. CDR3 size: 12 residues. Trimming removed 1 base from V and 6 bases from J, with 7 bases in between. The germline V gene has CDR1 SGHTA and CDR2 FQGNSA. The CDR3 coding sequence is TGTGCCAGCAGCTTAGGATTGGTCGAGCAGTACTTC. Translating gives CASSLGLVEQYF.

This clone showed up just a few times. The germline gene is not matched at one end of the junction; a read error may be the cause. This CDR3 is CASSFPGGGSSGANVLTF. CDR3 nucleotides: TGTGCTAGCAGCTTCCCCGGGGGTGGGAGCTCTGGGGCCAACGTCCTGACTTTC. The chain combines TRBV7-7 with TRBJ2-6, with D possibly TRBD2 on 6 matching bases. This CDR3 spans 18 amino acids. The V gene's germline CDR1 is SSHAT and CDR2 FNYEAQ (reference sequence). The complete variable domain, with remaining parts taken from reference TRBV7-7 and TRBJ2-6, reads GAGVSQSPRYKVTKRGQDVTLRCDPISSHATLYWYQQALGQGPEFLTYFNYEAQPDKSGLPSDRFSAERPEGSISTLTIQRTEQRDSAMYRCASSFPGGGSSGANVLTFGAGSRLTVL.

The chain combines TRBV10-3 with TRBJ1-1, with no clear D. Deletions cut 6 bases from V and 1 base from J, with 21 bases between. The CDR3 loop spans 17 amino acids. Germline V lookup: CDR1 ENHRY, CDR2 SYGVKD. The CDR3 protein is CAISPDRAATPNTEAFF. CDR3 coding DNA: TGTGCCATCAGCCCGGATCGGGCGGCAACACCGAACACTGAAGCTTTCTTT.

This rearrangement joins TRBV5-5 to TRBJ2-7, with D hard to call. Germline CDR1 and CDR2: SGHKS and YYEKEE (reference sequence). Trimming shortened V by 0 bases and J by 2 bases, and 12 bases separated the two germline ends. CDR3 length: 15 amino acids. DNA for the CDR3: TGTGCCAGCAGCTTGGTCTCGGACGGTCCCTACGAGCAGTACTTC. This sequence encodes CASSLVSDGPYEQYF.

The J gene is TRBJ1-5, the V gene TRBV7-8; weak D call: TRBD1 (6 bases). Looked up from germline, CDR1 is SGHVS and CDR2 is FQNEAQ. This CDR3 spans 15 amino acids. Trimming removed 5 bases from V and 4 bases from J, with 15 bases in between. CDR3 in amino acids: CASSLREGGNQPQHF. The CDR3 DNA reads as TGTGCCAGCAGCCTGCGGGAGGGGGGTAATCAGCCCCAGCATTTT.